This T cell receptor beta chain was identified in a study of T cell clonotyping in hematopoietic cell transplantation. Study-wide results and limits: Graft donor and pretransplant recipient Inverse Simpson Index values predicted broader posttransplant TCR diversity.

In the case of this clone: Antigen specificity is unknown.

TCRdb keeps only in-frame clones here, not all; method: immunoSEQ multiplex PCR. The sample shows 45,000 or so clones, roughly 85% of them seen only once. Time point defined: recipient sample about 28 days before transplant, after cytoreduction. Trimming shortened V by 7 bases and J by 1 base, and 14 bases separated the two germline ends. CDR1 and CDR2 from the germline V gene are SGHTA and FQGNSA. CDR3 size: 14 residues. This TCR was sampled from a man in his sixties with myelodysplastic syndrome. Some clones in this sample may be carry-over from other donors' samples. This chain links TRBV7-2 with TRBJ2-7, with D possibly being TRBD1 (6 bases). The specimen was peripheral blood mononuclear cells, collected before stem cell transplant. CDR3 amino acids: CASTRGPESYEQYF. Written as DNA, the CDR3 is TGTGCCAGCACCAGGGGCCCCGAGTCCTACGAGCAGTACTTC.